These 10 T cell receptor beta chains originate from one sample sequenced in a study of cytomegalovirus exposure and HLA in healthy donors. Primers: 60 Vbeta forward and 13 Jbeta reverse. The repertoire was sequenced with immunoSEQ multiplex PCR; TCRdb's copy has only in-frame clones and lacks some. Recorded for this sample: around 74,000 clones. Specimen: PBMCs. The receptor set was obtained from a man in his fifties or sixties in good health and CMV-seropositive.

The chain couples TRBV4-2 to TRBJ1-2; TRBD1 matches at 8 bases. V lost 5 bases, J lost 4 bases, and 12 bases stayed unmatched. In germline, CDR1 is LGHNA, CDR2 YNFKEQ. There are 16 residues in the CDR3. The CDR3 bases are TGTGCCAGCAGCGGAAGGCGTACAGGGGGTAGCTATGGCTACACCTTC. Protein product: CASSGRRTGGSYGYTF.

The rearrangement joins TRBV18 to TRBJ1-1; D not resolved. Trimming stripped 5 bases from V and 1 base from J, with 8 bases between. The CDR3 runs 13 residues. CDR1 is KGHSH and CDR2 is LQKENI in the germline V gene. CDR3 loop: CASSSLKNTEAFF. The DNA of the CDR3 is TGTGCCAGCTCATCGTTAAAGAACACTGAAGCTTTCTTT. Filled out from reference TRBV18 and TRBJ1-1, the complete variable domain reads NAGVMQNPRHLVRRRGQEARLRCSPMKGHSHVYWYRQLPEEGLKFMVYLQKENIIDESGMPKERFSAEFPKEGPSILRIQQVVRGDSAAYFCASSSLKNTEAFFGQGTRLTVV.

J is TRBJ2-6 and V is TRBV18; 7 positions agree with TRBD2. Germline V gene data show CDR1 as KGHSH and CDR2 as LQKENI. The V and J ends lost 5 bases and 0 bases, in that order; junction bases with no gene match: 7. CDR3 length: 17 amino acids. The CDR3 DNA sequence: TGTGCCAGCTCAAGGCTAGCGGCCGACTCTGGGGCCAACGTCCTGACTTTC. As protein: CASSRLAADSGANVLTF.

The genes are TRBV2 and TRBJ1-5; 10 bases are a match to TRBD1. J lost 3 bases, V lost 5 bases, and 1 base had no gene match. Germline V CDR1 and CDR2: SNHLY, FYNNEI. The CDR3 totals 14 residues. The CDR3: CASSRQGANQPQHF. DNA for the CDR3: TGTGCCAGCAGTCGACAGGGGGCCAATCAGCCCCAGCATTTT.

The CDR3 region is CASSYKDSFNQPQHF. The DNA for the CDR3 is TGTGCCAGTAGTTACAAGGACAGCTTCAATCAGCCCCAGCATTTT. The chain uses TRBV19 and TRBJ1-5, with TRBD1 as a possible D gene (6 bases). Trimming shortened V by 5 bases and J by 3 bases, and 14 bases separated the two germline ends. Germline V gene lookup returns CDR1 LNHDA and CDR2 SQIVND (reference sequence). The CDR3 contains 15 residues.

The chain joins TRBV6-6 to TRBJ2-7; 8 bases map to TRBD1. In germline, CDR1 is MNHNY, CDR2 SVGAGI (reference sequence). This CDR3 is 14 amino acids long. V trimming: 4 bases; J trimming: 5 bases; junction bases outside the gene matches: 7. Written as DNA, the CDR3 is TGTGCCAGCAGTTCGGGACAGGAGGCCCACGAGCAGTACGTC. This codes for CASSSGQEAHEQYV.

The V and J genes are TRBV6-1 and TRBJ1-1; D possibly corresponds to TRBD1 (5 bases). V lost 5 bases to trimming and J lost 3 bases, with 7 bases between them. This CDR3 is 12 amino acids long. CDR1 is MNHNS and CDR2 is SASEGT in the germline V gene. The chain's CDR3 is CASSPGYTEAFF. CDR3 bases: TGTGCCAGCAGTCCAGGGTACACTGAAGCTTTCTTT.

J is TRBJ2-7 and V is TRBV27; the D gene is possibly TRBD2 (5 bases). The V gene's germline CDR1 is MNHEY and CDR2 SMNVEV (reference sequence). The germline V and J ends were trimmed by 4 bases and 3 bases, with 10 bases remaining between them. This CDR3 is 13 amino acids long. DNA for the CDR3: TGTGCCAGCAGTTCCCCCGGGGACTACGAGCAGTACTTC. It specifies CASSSPGDYEQYF.

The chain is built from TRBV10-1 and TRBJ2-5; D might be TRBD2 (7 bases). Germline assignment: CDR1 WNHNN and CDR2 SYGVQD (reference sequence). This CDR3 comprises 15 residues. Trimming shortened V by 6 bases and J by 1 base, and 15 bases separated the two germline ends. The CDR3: CASSPGRGAQETQYF. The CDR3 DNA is TGCGCCAGCAGCCCCGGTCGGGGGGCCCAAGAGACCCAGTACTTC.

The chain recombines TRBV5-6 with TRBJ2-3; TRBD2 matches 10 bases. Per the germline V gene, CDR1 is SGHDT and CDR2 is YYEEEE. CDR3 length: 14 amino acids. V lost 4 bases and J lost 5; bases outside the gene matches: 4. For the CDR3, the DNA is TGTGCCAGCAGCGATTGGACTAGCGGAGATACGCAGTATTTT. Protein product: CASSDWTSGDTQYF. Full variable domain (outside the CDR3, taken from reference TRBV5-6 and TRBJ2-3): DAGVTQSPTHLIKTRGQQVTLRCSPKSGHDTVSWYQQALGQGPQFIFQYYEEEERQRGNFPDRFSGHQFPNYSSELNVNALLLGDSALYLCASSDWTSGDTQYFGPGTRLTVL.